The sequence of this T cell receptor (beta chain) was determined in a study of blood T cell repertoires in COVID-19. TCRdb keeps only in-frame clones here, not all; method: immunoSEQ multiplex PCR. The sample shows 210,000 or so clones, nearly 90% of them seen only once. Two negative PCRs, clearance, or symptom resolution were required of recovered Cohort 3 donors. The V end lost 0 bases, the J end lost 6 bases, and 12 bases lay between the germline ends. The CDR3 spans 15 residues. Germline lookup yields CDR1 SGHNT and CDR2 YYREEE (reference sequence). The chain carries TRBV5-4 and TRBJ2-2; TRBD2 might be the D (7 bases). The TCR was taken from a young man who had recovered from COVID-19. Sequencing was done on a sample of PBMCs or T cells enriched from blood (not recorded which). CDR3: CASSLAGGPPGELFF. For the CDR3, the DNA is TGTGCCAGCAGCTTGGCGGGGGGCCCCCCCGGGGAGCTGTTTTTT. Full variable domain (rest looked up from reference TRBV5-4 and TRBJ2-2): ETGVTQSPTHLIKTRGQQVTLRCSSQSGHNTVSWYQQALGQGPQFIFQYYREEENGRGNFPPRFSGLQFPNYSSELNVNALELDDSALYLCASSLAGGPPGELFFGEGSRLTVL.